The TCR beta chain under discussion was sequenced for a study of OX40 agonist ivuxolimab in advanced cancers. Background on the whole study: Ivuxolimab was a fully human IgG2 agonistic monoclonal antibody targeting the costimulatory receptor OX40 (CD134). Intravenous ivuxolimab was administered to patients every 2 weeks at six dose levels: 0.01, 0.1, 0.3, 1.5, 3 and 10 mg/kg. Of the approximately 50 dose-escalation patients, hepatocellular carcinoma was present in approximately 20, melanoma in some 15, renal cell carcinoma in 9 and head and neck cancer in 9. In the dose-escalation cohort, 75% to 85% of patients were male, and the mean age was approximately 60 years with a range of roughly 23 to 79. Patients were allowed to have had prior anti-PD-1, anti-PD-L1 or anti-CTLA-4 therapy, and roughly 40% of the dose-escalation patients had previously received checkpoint inhibitors. Partial responses were achieved by three dose-escalation patients, of whom one had hepatocellular carcinoma and two had cutaneous melanoma. Peripheral TCRbeta sequencing was intended to test whether TCR sequence diversity was altered and clonal T-cell expansion was caused by ivuxolimab. The monotherapy dose-escalation portion (N ≈ 52 patients) of the phase I ivuxolimab trial is reported in the paper.

Patients with a history of autoimmune disease or receiving systemic immunosuppression were excluded from the trial. Peripheral blood for TCR sequencing was drawn from every dose cohort at baseline, at cycle 4 day 1 and at cycle 7 day 1. The samples were drawn from a first-in-human, open-label, multicenter phase I dose-escalation trial of ivuxolimab. The trial enrolled adults with locally advanced or metastatic head and neck squamous cell, hepatocellular, melanoma or renal cell carcinoma. Before TCR sequencing, CD4+ T cells and CD8+ T cells were sorted from peripheral blood as separate populations. Via the germline V gene, CDR1 is MNHNS and CDR2 SASEGT. Its CDR3 holds 14 amino acids, cysteine through phenylalanine. The CDR3 DNA has 42 bases and is translated from base 1. General conclusions and limits of the study: Partial responders in the 0.1-3.0 mg/kg groups had among the lowest normalized peripheral clonal expansion, especially among CD8+ T cells. Low levels of normalized T-cell clonal expansion were also seen in some patients who did not respond. After ivuxolimab, more expanded clones were found on average in CD8+ T cells than in CD4+ T cells. At doses from 0.1 to 3.0 mg/kg, clonal expansion was seen in both CD4+ and CD8+ blood T cells between baseline and week 6. The antigen specificity of the clonally expanded peripheral T cells was not determined.

To sequence the TCRbeta CDR3 region, genomic DNA was isolated from the sorted cells. The immunoSEQ Assay was used for sequencing of TCRbeta CDR3 regions. TCRdb limited this immuneACCESS table to in-frame rearrangements with V and J called. A share of clones is missing; checked studies link under half to unresolved V genes, and the rest is unexplained. The sample table holds nearly 60,000 clones, of which 75% to 90% were seen once. Of the sample, over 3% is held by the ten largest clones. This clone has only a few counts. It has no known antigen specificity. One end of the junction is discordant with germline, which a read error may explain.

The chain was built from TRBV6-1 and TRBJ2-4; the D segment is perhaps TRBD1 or TRBD2, each sharing 6 matched bases. This receptor was identified in an adult with an advanced solid tumor such as melanoma, head and neck, liver or kidney cancer. The specimen was CD4+ or CD8+ T cells sorted from blood, collected in a trial of the OX40 agonist ivuxolimab. CDR3 region: CASSANPGEVRSGF. The bases read TGTGCCAGCAGTGCCAACCCAGGGGAGGTCCGAAGTGGCTTC.